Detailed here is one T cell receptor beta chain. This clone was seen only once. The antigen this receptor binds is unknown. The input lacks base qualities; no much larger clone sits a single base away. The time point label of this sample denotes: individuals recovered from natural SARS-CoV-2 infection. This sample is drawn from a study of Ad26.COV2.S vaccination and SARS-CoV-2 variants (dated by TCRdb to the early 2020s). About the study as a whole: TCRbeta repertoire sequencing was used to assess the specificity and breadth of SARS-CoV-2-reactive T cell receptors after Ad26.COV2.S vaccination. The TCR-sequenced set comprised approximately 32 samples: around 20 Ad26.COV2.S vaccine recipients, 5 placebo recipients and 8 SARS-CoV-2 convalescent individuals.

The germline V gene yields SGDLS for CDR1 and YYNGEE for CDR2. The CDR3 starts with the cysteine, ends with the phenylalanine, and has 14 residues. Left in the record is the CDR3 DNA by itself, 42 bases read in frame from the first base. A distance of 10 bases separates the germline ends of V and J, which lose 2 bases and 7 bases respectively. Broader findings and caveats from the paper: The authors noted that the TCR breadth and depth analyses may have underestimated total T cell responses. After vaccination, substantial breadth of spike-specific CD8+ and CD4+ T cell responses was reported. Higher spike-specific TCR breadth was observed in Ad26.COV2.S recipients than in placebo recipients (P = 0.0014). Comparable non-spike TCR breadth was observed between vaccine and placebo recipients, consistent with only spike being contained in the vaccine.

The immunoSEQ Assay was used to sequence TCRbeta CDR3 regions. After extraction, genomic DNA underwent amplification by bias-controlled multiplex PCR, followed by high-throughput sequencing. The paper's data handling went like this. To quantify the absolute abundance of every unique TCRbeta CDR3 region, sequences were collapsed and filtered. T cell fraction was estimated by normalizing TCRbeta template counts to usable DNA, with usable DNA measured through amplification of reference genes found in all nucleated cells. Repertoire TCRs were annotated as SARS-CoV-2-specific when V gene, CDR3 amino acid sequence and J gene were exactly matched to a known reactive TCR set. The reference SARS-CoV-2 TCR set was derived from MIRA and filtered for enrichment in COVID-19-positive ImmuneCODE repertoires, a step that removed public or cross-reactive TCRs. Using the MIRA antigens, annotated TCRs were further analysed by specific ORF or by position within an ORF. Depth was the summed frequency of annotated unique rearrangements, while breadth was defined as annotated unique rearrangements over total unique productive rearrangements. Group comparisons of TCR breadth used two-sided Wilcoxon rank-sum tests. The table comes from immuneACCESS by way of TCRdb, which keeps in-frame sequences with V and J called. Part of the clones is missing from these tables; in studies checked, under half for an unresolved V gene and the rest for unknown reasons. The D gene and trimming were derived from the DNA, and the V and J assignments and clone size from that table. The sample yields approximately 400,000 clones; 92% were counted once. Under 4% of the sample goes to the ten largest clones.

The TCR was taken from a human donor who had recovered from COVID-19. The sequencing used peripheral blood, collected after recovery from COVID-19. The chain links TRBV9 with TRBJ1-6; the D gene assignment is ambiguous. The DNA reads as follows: TGTGCCAGCAGCGTCACCGACGCCAATTCACCCCTCCACTTT. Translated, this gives CASSVTDANSPLHF. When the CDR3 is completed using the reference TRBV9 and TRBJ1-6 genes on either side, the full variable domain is DSGVTQTPKHLITATGQRVTLRCSPRSGDLSVYWYQQSLDQGLQFLIQYYNGEERAKGNILERFSAQQFPDLHSELNLSSLELGDSALYFCASSVTDANSPLHFGNGTRLTVT.